What follows is one TCR beta chain and its context. A much bigger clone sits one base away, suggesting this may be a read error. Amplification of TCR beta CDR3 regions was performed using RNA transcripts as template. TCR CDR3 regions were first amplified by RT-PCR with HTBI primers. One entry per CDR3 protein, called by TCRdb with MiXCR from the multiplex PCR reads. Of over 400,000 distinct CDR3 sequences listed, 14% to 15% were seen once; the top ten hold over 10%. These data come from a study of T cells in Graves' hyperthyroidism and ophthalmopathy. Per germline, CDR1 MNHNS and CDR2 SASEGT. There are 17 residues in the CDR3. The V end lost 0 bases, the J end lost 6 bases, and 17 bases lay between the germline ends.

The sample comprised blood. The receptor comes from a man in his late teens or twenties with Graves' ophthalmopathy. The chain combines TRBV6-1 with TRBJ2-2; no reliable D call. CDR3 loop: CASSEAVGPNDPGELFF. The CDR3 region has the DNA TGTGCCAGCAGTGAAGCGGTCGGTCCAAACGACCCCGGGGAGCTGTTTTTT.